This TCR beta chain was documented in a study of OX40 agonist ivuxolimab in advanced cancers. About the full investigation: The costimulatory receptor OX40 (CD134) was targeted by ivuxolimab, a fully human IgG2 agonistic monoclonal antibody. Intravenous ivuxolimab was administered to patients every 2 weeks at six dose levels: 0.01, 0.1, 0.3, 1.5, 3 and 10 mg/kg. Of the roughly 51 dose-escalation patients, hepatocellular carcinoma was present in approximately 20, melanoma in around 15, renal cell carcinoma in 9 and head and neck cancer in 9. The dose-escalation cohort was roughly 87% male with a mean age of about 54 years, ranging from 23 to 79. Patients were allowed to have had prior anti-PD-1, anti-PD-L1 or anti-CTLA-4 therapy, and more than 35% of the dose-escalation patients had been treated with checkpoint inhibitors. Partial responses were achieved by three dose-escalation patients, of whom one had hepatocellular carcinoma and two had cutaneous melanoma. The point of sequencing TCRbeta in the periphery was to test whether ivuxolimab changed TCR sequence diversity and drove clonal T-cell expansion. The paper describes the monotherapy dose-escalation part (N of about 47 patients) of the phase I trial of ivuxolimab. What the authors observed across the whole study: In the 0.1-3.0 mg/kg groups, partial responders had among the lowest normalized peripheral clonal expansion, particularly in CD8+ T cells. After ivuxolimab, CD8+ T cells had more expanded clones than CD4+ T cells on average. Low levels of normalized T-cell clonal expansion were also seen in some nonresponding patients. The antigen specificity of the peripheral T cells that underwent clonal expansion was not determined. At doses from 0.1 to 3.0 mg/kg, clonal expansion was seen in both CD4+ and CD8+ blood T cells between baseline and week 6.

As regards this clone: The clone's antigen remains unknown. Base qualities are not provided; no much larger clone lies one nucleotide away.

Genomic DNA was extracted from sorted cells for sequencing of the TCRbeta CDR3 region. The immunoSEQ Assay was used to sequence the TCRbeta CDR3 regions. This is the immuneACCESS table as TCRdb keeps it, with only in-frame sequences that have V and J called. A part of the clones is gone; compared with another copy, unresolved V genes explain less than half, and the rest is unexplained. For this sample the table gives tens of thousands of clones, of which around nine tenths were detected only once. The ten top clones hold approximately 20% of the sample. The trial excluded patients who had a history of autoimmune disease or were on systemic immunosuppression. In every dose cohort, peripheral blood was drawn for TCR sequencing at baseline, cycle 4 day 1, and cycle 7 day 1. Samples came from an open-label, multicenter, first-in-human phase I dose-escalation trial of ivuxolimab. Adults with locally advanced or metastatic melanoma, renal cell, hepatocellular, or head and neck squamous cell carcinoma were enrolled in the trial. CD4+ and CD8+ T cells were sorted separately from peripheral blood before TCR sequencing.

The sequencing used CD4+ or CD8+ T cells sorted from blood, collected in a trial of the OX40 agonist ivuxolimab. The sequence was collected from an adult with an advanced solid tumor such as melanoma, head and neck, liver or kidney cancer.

This receptor carries the CDR3 CASSLGGRDTEAFF. Read as DNA, the sequence is TGTGCCAGCAGCTTGGGGGGTAGGGACACTGAAGCTTTCTTT. The chain is encoded by TRBV7-9 joined to TRBJ1-1; a tentative D call is TRBD1 (5 bases match). V drops 3 bases and J drops 3 bases, leaving 11 bases in between. CDR3 length: 14 amino acids, cysteine to phenylalanine. Here the CDR3 DNA is all that survives: 42 bases in frame from base 1. The CDR1 and CDR2 encoded by the germline V gene (reference sequence) are SEHNR and FQNEAQ.